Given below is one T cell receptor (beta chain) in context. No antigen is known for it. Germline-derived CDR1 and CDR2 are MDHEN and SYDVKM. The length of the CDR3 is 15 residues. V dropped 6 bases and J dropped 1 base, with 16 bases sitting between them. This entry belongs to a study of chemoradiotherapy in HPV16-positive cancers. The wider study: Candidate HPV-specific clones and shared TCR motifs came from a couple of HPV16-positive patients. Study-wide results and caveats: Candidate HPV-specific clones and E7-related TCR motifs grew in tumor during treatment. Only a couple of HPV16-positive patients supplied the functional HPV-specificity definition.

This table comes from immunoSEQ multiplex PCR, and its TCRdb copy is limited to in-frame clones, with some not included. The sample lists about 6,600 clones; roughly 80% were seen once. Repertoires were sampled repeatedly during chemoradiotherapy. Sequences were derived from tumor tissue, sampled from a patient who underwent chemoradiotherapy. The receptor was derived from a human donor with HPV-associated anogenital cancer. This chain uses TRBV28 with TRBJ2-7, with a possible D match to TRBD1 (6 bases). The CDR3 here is CASRPWSDRSYEQYF. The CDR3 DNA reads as TGTGCCAGCAGGCCTTGGTCCGACAGGTCCTACGAGCAGTACTTC.